One and the same sample provided the 25 T cell receptor beta chains below, sequenced in a study of blood T cell repertoires in COVID-19. Profiled with immunoSEQ multiplex PCR; TCRdb holds only in-frame clones, not every one. The table has more than 95,000 clones, more than 70% seen once. Sequencing was carried out using peripheral blood. These receptors originate from a man aged 80 or over with active or convalescent COVID-19.

This clone has a handful of counts. The chain has TRBV4-2 and TRBJ2-1; TRBD2 aligns across 15 bases. Per the germline V gene, CDR1 is LGHNA and CDR2 is YNFKEQ. This CDR3 spans 15 amino acids. Unmatched junction bases numbered 4, after V lost 4 bases and J lost 9 bases. CDR3 region: CASSPGLAGGVEQFF. The CDR3, as DNA: TGTGCCAGCAGCCCCGGACTAGCGGGGGGGGTTGAGCAGTTCTTC.

This clone is a singleton in its sample. This rearrangement joins TRBV18 to TRBJ1-5; 8 bases are shared with TRBD1. V trimming: 2 bases; J trimming: 5 bases; junction bases outside the gene matches: 5. This CDR3 contains 15 residues. Per the germline V gene, CDR1 is KGHSH and CDR2 is LQKENI. CDR3 coding DNA: TGTGCCAGCTCACCAACACAGGGGGACCATCAGCCCCAGCATTTT. Residues: CASSPTQGDHQPQHF.

The V gene is TRBV28, the J gene TRBJ1-1; D ambiguous. The CDR3 length is 13 residues. The V gene's germline CDR1 is MDHEN and CDR2 SYDVKM. Trimming removed 8 bases from V and 3 bases from J, with 13 bases in between. CDR3 region: CASREDPYTEAFF. In DNA form, the CDR3 reads TGTGCCAGCCGGGAGGACCCTTACACTGAAGCTTTCTTT.

The chain uses TRBV7-9 and TRBJ2-7, with 7 bases aligning to TRBD1. V trimming: 8 bases; J trimming: 5 bases; junction bases outside the gene matches: 3. Germline CDR1 SEHNR, CDR2 FQNEAQ (reference sequence). This CDR3 contains 11 residues. The CDR3 here is CASVRGNEQYF. CDR3 coding DNA: TGTGCCAGCGTCAGGGGGAACGAGCAGTACTTC.

This clone was recorded only once. The J gene is TRBJ1-2, the V gene TRBV7-2, with TRBD1 as a possible D gene (5 bases). This CDR3 has 15 residues. The V end was cut by 2 bases, the J end by 4 bases, with 14 bases between. Germline V lookup: CDR1 SGHTA, CDR2 FQGNSA. CDR3 bases: TGTGCCAGCAGCTTATTAGCCGCGCAGGGCTATGGCTACACCTTC. Amino acid sequence: CASSLLAAQGYGYTF. Full variable domain (remainder filled in from reference TRBV7-2 and TRBJ1-2): GAGVSQSPSNKVTEKGKDVELRCDPISGHTALYWYRQSLGQGLEFLIYFQGNSAPDKSGLPSDRFSAERTGGSVSTLTIQRTQQEDSAVYLCASSLLAAQGYGYTFGSGTRLTVV.

J is TRBJ2-2 and V is TRBV7-2; D is unclear. This CDR3 is 13 amino acids long. Trimming removed 6 bases at V and 1 base at J, with 6 bases between. Germline assignment: CDR1 SGHTA and CDR2 FQGNSA. CDR3 DNA: TGTGCCAGCAGACCAGAGAACACCGGGGAGCTGTTTTTT. Its protein product is CASRPENTGELFF.

The rearrangement links TRBV27 to TRBJ2-1; 9 positions match TRBD2. The CDR3 has 15 residues. V dropped 3 bases and J dropped 9; count of bases not matched to a gene: 9. CDR1 and CDR2 (germline): MNHEY, SMNVEV (reference sequence). The CDR3 nucleotides are TGTGCCAGCAGTTTGACTAGCGGCGCCTCGGCTGAGCAGTTCTTC. Translation gives CASSLTSGASAEQFF.

The chain links TRBV6-1 to TRBJ2-5; D may be TRBD1 (5 bases). This CDR3 region has 17 residues. Germline V lookup: CDR1 MNHNS, CDR2 SASEGT. With 2 bases removed from V and 1 base from J, the gap between germline ends came to 17 bases. This chain's CDR3 is CASSENLRARGQETQYF. CDR3 sequence (DNA): TGTGCCAGCAGTGAAAACCTAAGGGCAAGGGGCCAAGAGACCCAGTACTTC.

This chain uses TRBV7-9 with TRBJ2-7; D call uncertain. Germline V CDR1 and CDR2: SEHNR, FQNEAQ (reference sequence). The CDR3 is 12 amino acids. V was cut by 1 base and J by 6 bases, with 7 bases left in between. Here the CDR3 reads CASSLVSVEQYF. In DNA form, the CDR3 reads TGTGCCAGCAGCTTAGTGTCCGTCGAGCAGTACTTC.

This chain connects TRBV7-6 to TRBJ2-3, with D possibly matching TRBD1 (5 bases). The length of the CDR3 is 14 residues. Germline loops: CDR1 SGHVS, CDR2 FNYEAQ. Trimming took off 8 bases at V and 0 bases at J, with 12 bases between the two ends. The CDR3 coding sequence is TGTGCCAGCGGCCCCACAGGTAGCACAGATACGCAGTATTTT. Amino acids: CASGPTGSTDTQYF.

This clone was recorded once. The rearrangement links TRBV29-1 to TRBJ2-3; tentatively, D is TRBD1 (5 bases). The CDR3 is 13 amino acids. V was shortened by 6 bases and J by 4 bases, with 14 bases between the two germline ends. The germline gives CDR1 SQVTM, CDR2 ANQGSEA. CDR3 DNA sequence: TGCAGCGTCAACGTCGAAGGGGCAGATACGCAGTATTTT. Protein: CSVNVEGADTQYF.

The V call is TRBV6-2 or TRBV6-3, the J call TRBJ2-1; perhaps TRBD2 as D (6 bases). The V end lost 6 bases, the J end lost 5 bases, and 20 bases lay between the germline ends. This CDR3 comprises 16 residues. Germline CDR1 and CDR2: MNHEY and SVGEGT. The CDR3 loop reads CASSPLWGTSHNEQFF. The CDR3 DNA reads TGTGCCAGCAGCCCTCTCTGGGGGACTTCTCACAATGAGCAGTTCTTC.

The chain employs TRBV19 and TRBJ1-5; the match to TRBD1 covers 7 bases. CDR1 is LNHDA and CDR2 is SQIVND in the germline V gene (reference sequence). V lost 6 bases, J lost 0 bases, and 8 bases stayed unmatched. The CDR3 contains 16 residues. CDR3 in DNA: TGTGCCAGTAGGAACACAGGGGTTTATAGCAATCAGCCCCAGCATTTT. It codes for CASRNTGVYSNQPQHF.

The chain couples TRBV27 to TRBJ2-4, with 7 positions matching TRBD1. With 5 bases clipped from V and 1 base from J, the junction kept 8 bases outside the gene matches. Germline V lookup: CDR1 MNHEY, CDR2 SMNVEV (reference sequence). This CDR3 contains 16 residues. CDR3 sequence reads: CASSTRDSSAKNIQYF. CDR3 in DNA: TGTGCCAGCAGTACTCGGGACAGCTCGGCCAAAAACATTCAGTACTTC.

The chain carries TRBV12-3 or TRBV12-4 and TRBJ1-3; D is possibly TRBD1 (6 bases). V lost 7 bases to trimming and J lost 4 bases, with 11 bases between them. The CDR3 is 13 amino acids. The CDR3 sequence: CASIRGSGNTIYF. The CDR3 region has the DNA TGTGCCAGCATCAGGGGATCAGGAAACACCATATATTTT.

This clone was detected once. The V call is TRBV4-3, the J call TRBJ2-5, with 11 nucleotides matching TRBD2. V gave up 1 base and J gave up 9 bases; unmatched junction bases: 7. The germline gives CDR1 LGHNA, CDR2 YSLEER. The CDR3 contains 15 residues. The CDR3, as DNA: TGCGCCAGCAGCCAAGGTCTAGCGGGGGGCCCCGCCCAGTACTTC. Its protein product is CASSQGLAGGPAQYF.

This clone showed up just a few times. The chain joins TRBV5-4 to TRBJ2-7; D may be TRBD1 (5 bases). The germline V and J ends were trimmed by 1 base and 3 bases, with 8 bases remaining between them. CDR3 length equals 13 residues. The germline V gene has CDR1 SGHNT and CDR2 YYREEE (reference sequence). CDR3 sequence (DNA): TGTGCCAGCAGCTTGCAGGGAAACTACGAGCAGTACTTC. This codes for CASSLQGNYEQYF.

This clone was seen a handful of times. This chain connects TRBV19 to TRBJ1-6; TRBD1 matches 9 bases. Germline trimming cut 6 bases from V and 7 bases from J; bases unmatched to any gene: 4. Germline V gene sequence: CDR1 LNHDA, CDR2 SQIVND (reference sequence). The CDR3 has 14 residues. The CDR3 here is CASRPGQGNSPLHF. As DNA, the CDR3 is TGTGCCAGTAGACCCGGACAGGGGAATTCACCCCTCCACTTT.

This clone appeared once. V usage is TRBV9 and J usage is TRBJ2-5; possible D gene TRBD1, 8 bases. CDR1 SGDLS and CDR2 YYNGEE come from the germline V gene. V was clipped by 4 bases and J by 2 bases, with 18 bases between them. The CDR3 contains 16 residues. The CDR3 DNA is TGTGCCAGCAGCACAGGACAGGGAGGGGGACAAGAGACCCAGTACTTC. Its translation: CASSTGQGGGQETQYF.

V and J are TRBV9 and TRBJ2-4, with 11 bases that match TRBD1. Germline lookup yields CDR1 SGDLS and CDR2 YYNGEE. CDR3 size: 16 residues. J gave up 9 bases and V 4 bases, and 12 bases lay outside the gene matches. In DNA form, the CDR3 reads TGTGCCAGCAGCCTCAGTACCGGGACAGGGGGTGGCATTCAGTACTTC. Translation gives CASSLSTGTGGGIQYF. The full variable domain, in which reference TRBV9 and TRBJ2-4 provide the parts outside the CDR3, is DSGVTQTPKHLITATGQRVTLRCSPRSGDLSVYWYQQSLDQGLQFLIQYYNGEERAKGNILERFSAQQFPDLHSELNLSSLELGDSALYFCASSLSTGTGGGIQYFGAGTRLSVL.

V usage is TRBV19 and J usage is TRBJ1-2; TRBD1 agrees at 7 bases. The CDR3 is 13 amino acids. Trimming cost V 5 bases and J 8 bases; bases outside gene matches: 8. Germline CDR1 and CDR2: LNHDA and SQIVND (reference sequence). CDR3 bases: TGTGCCAGTAGTGAGCAGGGGGAAGACGGCTACACCTTC. Its protein is CASSEQGEDGYTF.

V is TRBV27 and J is TRBJ1-2; 8 bases line up with TRBD1. This CDR3 spans 17 amino acids. J gave up 4 bases and V 2 bases, and 12 bases lay outside the gene matches. Germline loops: CDR1 MNHEY, CDR2 SMNVEV (reference sequence). The CDR3 loop is CASSLSPQGAGGYGYTF. CDR3 sequence (DNA): TGTGCCAGCAGTTTAAGCCCCCAGGGGGCAGGCGGCTATGGCTACACCTTC.

The rearrangement joins TRBV7-3 to TRBJ2-2, with D unresolved. Between the trimmed V and J ends, which lost 5 bases and 2 bases, there was a span of 6 bases. This CDR3 comprises 13 residues. Germline V gene data show CDR1 as SGHTA and CDR2 as FQGTGA. CDR3 sequence: CASSLINTGELFF. For the CDR3, the DNA is TGTGCCAGCAGCCTTATTAACACCGGGGAGCTGTTTTTT.

This clone was recorded a few times. The rearrangement uses TRBV6-1 and TRBJ1-4; the D gene is possibly TRBD1 (6 bases). Germline V gene data show CDR1 as MNHNS and CDR2 as SASEGT. This CDR3 is 16 amino acids long. V was cut by 6 bases and J by 4 bases, with 18 bases left in between. The CDR3 protein is CASREWGRSFNEKLFF. The CDR3 coding sequence is TGTGCCAGCAGGGAATGGGGGCGGAGCTTTAATGAAAAACTGTTTTTT.

This chain links TRBV7-2 with TRBJ1-6, with TRBD1 identical over 7 bases. Trimming at V came to 2 bases and at J to 0 bases, leaving 4 bases not matched to a gene. This CDR3 spans 17 amino acids. Germline V gene sequence: CDR1 SGHTA, CDR2 FQGNSA. CDR3 amino acids: CASSLTGASSYNSPLHF. In DNA, the CDR3 is TGTGCCAGCAGCTTAACAGGGGCGAGCTCCTATAATTCACCCCTCCACTTT.